This T cell receptor (beta chain) was documented in a study of blood T cell repertoires in COVID-19. Study overall: Nucleic acid was either cDNA or gDNA, and it came from T cells, B-cell-depleted T cells, or PBMCs.

Losses at the gene ends were 3 bases for V and 6 bases for J; bases not matched to a gene: 7. In germline, CDR1 is MNHEY, CDR2 SMNVEV (reference sequence). There are 14 residues in the CDR3. Sequenced by immunoSEQ multiplex PCR; TCRdb stores in-frame clones only, minus some. The sample holds some 80,000 clones, roughly 82% seen once. What was sequenced was peripheral blood. The chain recombines TRBV27 with TRBJ2-7; 8 positions match TRBD1. The clonotype was recovered from a woman aged 80 or over with active or convalescent COVID-19. CDR3 in amino acids: CASSFGRTGGEQYF. The CDR3 DNA is TGTGCCAGCAGTTTTGGGAGAACAGGGGGCGAGCAGTACTTC.